This is a list of T cell receptor beta chains from one sample in a study of CD8 T cells in Susac syndrome. TCRdb ran MiXCR on the immunoSEQ multiplex PCR reads and lists one entry per CDR3 protein. The sample lists about 120,000 distinct CDR3 sequences, 94% occurring once. Sequencing used CD4+ T cells from PBMCs. The receptors shown here come from a human donor in good health. The CDR3 runs from the conserved cysteine through the conserved F or W. Each record gives: D gene, J gene, clone size, V gene, CDR3 protein, CDR3 DNA. D genes are given only for firm matches. Size is stated for part of the rows, as once, few or many counts, or as a class when the clone is expanded.

D: TRBD2; J: TRBJ2-5; size: once; V: TRBV7-9; CDR3: CASSLDGRQGEQYF; DNA: TGTGCCAGCAGCTTAGACGGGAGGCAAGGGGAGCAGTACTTC
D: TRBD2; J: TRBJ2-5; size: .; V: TRBV3-1; CDR3: CASSPWTSRETQYF; DNA: TGTGCCAGCAGCCCATGGACTAGCAGGGAGACCCAGTACTTC
D: .; J: TRBJ1-2; size: .; V: TRBV4-3; CDR3: CASSQDMIRGGAGYGYTF; DNA: TGCGCCAGCAGCCAAGATATGATTCGGGGGGGCGCAGGCTATGGCTACACCTTC
D: .; J: TRBJ1-4; size: .; V: TRBV12-3/TRBV12-4; CDR3: CASSLGDFNEKLFF; DNA: TGTGCCAGCAGTTTGGGGGACTTTAATGAAAAACTGTTTTTT
D: .; J: TRBJ2-3; size: .; V: TRBV19; CDR3: CASSMEGQRISTDTQYF; DNA: TGTGCCAGTAGTATGGAAGGGCAGAGGATTAGCACAGATACGCAGTATTTT
D: TRBD2; J: TRBJ2-5; size: .; V: TRBV19; CDR3: CASSLAGLAQETQYF; DNA: TGTGCCAGTAGCCTGGCGGGACTAGCACAAGAGACCCAGTACTTC
D: TRBD2; J: TRBJ2-5; size: .; V: TRBV7-8; CDR3: CASSLRTSGKQETQYF; DNA: TGTGCCAGCAGCCTAAGGACTAGCGGGAAACAAGAGACCCAGTACTTC
D: .; J: TRBJ1-2; size: .; V: TRBV7-2; CDR3: CASSLVGSGANYGYTF; DNA: TGTGCCAGCAGCTTAGTGGGGTCCGGAGCTAACTATGGCTACACCTTC
D: .; J: TRBJ2-7; size: .; V: TRBV11-2; CDR3: CASSAIIGYEQYF; DNA: TGTGCCAGCAGCGCTATAATTGGCTACGAGCAGTACTTC
D: TRBD2; J: TRBJ2-1; size: .; V: TRBV5-1; CDR3: CASSLDSGTYNEQFF; DNA: TGCGCCAGCAGCTTGGATAGCGGGACCTACAATGAGCAGTTCTTC
D: .; J: TRBJ2-3; size: .; V: TRBV3-1; CDR3: CASSQAPGNTDTQYF; DNA: TGTGCCAGCAGCCAAGCGCCCGGAAACACAGATACGCAGTATTTT
D: .; J: TRBJ2-1; size: .; V: TRBV7-2; CDR3: CASSLNSFDEQFF; DNA: TGTGCCAGCAGCCTTAACTCATTCGATGAGCAGTTCTTC
D: .; J: TRBJ1-5; size: .; V: TRBV5-6; CDR3: CASSAGVAQPQHF; DNA: TGTGCCAGCAGCGCAGGGGTGGCGCAGCCCCAGCATTTT
D: TRBD1; J: TRBJ1-5; size: .; V: TRBV6-6; CDR3: CASSGTGGQPQHF; DNA: TGTGCCAGCAGTGGGACAGGGGGTCAGCCCCAGCATTTT
D: .; J: TRBJ2-1; size: .; V: TRBV5-8; CDR3: CASSPSMIRSYNEQFF; DNA: TGTGCCAGCAGTCCATCTATGATCCGCTCCTACAATGAGCAGTTCTTC
D: TRBD1; J: TRBJ2-5; size: .; V: TRBV3-1; CDR3: CASSLKGAGIGDQETQYF; DNA: TGTGCCAGCAGCCTCAAGGGGGCAGGGATTGGAGACCAAGAGACCCAGTACTTC
D: .; J: TRBJ2-7; size: .; V: TRBV7-2; CDR3: CASSLVGLDYEQYF; DNA: TGTGCCAGCAGCTTAGTCGGCCTAGATTACGAGCAGTACTTC
D: TRBD1; J: TRBJ2-3; size: .; V: TRBV30; CDR3: CAWTIQGPTDTQYF; DNA: TGTGCCTGGACCATACAGGGGCCCACAGATACGCAGTATTTT
D: .; J: TRBJ1-1; size: .; V: TRBV12-3/TRBV12-4; CDR3: CASSLVGGYNTEAFF; DNA: TGTGCCAGCAGTTTAGTCGGAGGATATAACACTGAAGCTTTCTTT
D: .; J: TRBJ1-5; size: .; V: TRBV19; CDR3: CASSMRGYGNQPQHF; DNA: TGTGCCAGTAGTATGAGGGGGTATGGCAATCAGCCCCAGCATTTT
D: TRBD2; J: TRBJ2-5; size: .; V: TRBV5-1; CDR3: CASSEGLAEETQYF; DNA: TGCGCCAGCAGCGAGGGACTAGCGGAAGAGACCCAGTACTTC
D: .; J: TRBJ2-6; size: .; V: TRBV12-3/TRBV12-4; CDR3: CASSLAGRFRSGANVLTF; DNA: TGTGCCAGCAGTTTAGCAGGCAGGTTTCGCTCTGGGGCCAACGTCCTGACTTTC
D: .; J: TRBJ2-1; size: .; V: TRBV5-1; CDR3: CASSLSFNEQFF; DNA: TGCGCCAGCAGCTTGTCCTTCAATGAGCAGTTCTTC
D: .; J: TRBJ1-1; size: .; V: TRBV7-3; CDR3: CASSRGPEGEAFF; DNA: TGTGCCAGCAGCCGGGGTCCGGAGGGTGAAGCTTTCTTT
D: .; J: TRBJ1-5; size: .; V: TRBV10-3; CDR3: CAISGGDSNQPQHF; DNA: TGTGCCATCAGTGGGGGAGATAGCAATCAGCCCCAGCATTTT
D: .; J: TRBJ1-5; size: once; V: TRBV3-1; CDR3: CASSQGGTYQPQHF; DNA: TGTGCCAGCAGCCAAGGGGGAACATATCAGCCCCAGCATTTT
D: .; J: TRBJ1-1; size: .; V: TRBV3-1; CDR3: CASSQGPRSNTEAFF; DNA: TGTGCCAGCAGCCAAGGACCTAGATCGAACACTGAAGCTTTCTTT
D: TRBD1; J: TRBJ2-7; size: .; V: TRBV6-2/TRBV6-3; CDR3: CASSYAEQGKSVYEQYF; DNA: TGTGCCAGCAGTTACGCCGAACAGGGGAAGTCCGTCTACGAGCAGTACTTC
D: .; J: TRBJ1-6; size: .; V: TRBV28; CDR3: CASSPPYSPLHF; DNA: TGTGCCAGCAGCCCCCCCTATTCACCCCTCCACTTT
D: .; J: TRBJ1-4; size: .; V: TRBV6-5; CDR3: CASSNRPATNEKLFF; DNA: TGTGCCAGCAGTAACCGGCCTGCAACTAATGAAAAACTGTTTTTT
D: TRBD2; J: TRBJ2-7; size: once; V: TRBV12-3/TRBV12-4; CDR3: CASARSGIQYEQYF; DNA: TGTGCCAGCGCTCGGAGCGGGATCCAATACGAGCAGTACTTC
D: TRBD2; J: TRBJ2-1; size: .; V: TRBV9; CDR3: CASSPRTSGYSQFF; DNA: TGTGCCAGCAGCCCTCGGACTAGCGGCTACTCGCAGTTCTTC
D: .; J: TRBJ2-3; size: .; V: TRBV4-2; CDR3: CASSQAWDNTDTQYF; DNA: TGTGCCAGCAGCCAAGCCTGGGACAACACAGATACGCAGTATTTT
D: TRBD2; J: TRBJ2-5; size: once; V: TRBV28; CDR3: CASSVGLAGVGETQYF; DNA: TGTGCCAGCAGTGTTGGACTAGCGGGAGTAGGTGAGACCCAGTACTTC
D: TRBD1; J: TRBJ1-2; size: few; V: TRBV11-2; CDR3: CASSPDRANYGYTF; DNA: TGTGCCAGCAGCCCCGACAGGGCGAACTATGGCTACACCTTC
D: .; J: TRBJ2-3; size: .; V: TRBV7-9; CDR3: CASSAQGPTDTQYF; DNA: TGTGCCAGCTCAGCCCAGGGTCCCACAGATACGCAGTATTTT
D: TRBD2; J: TRBJ2-1; size: .; V: TRBV7-3; CDR3: CASSLTSGGRNEQFF; DNA: TGTGCCAGCTCTCTGACTAGCGGGGGGAGGAATGAGCAGTTCTTC
D: TRBD1; J: TRBJ2-7; size: .; V: TRBV12-3/TRBV12-4; CDR3: CASRQDRVHEQYF; DNA: TGTGCCAGCAGACAAGACAGGGTCCACGAGCAGTACTTC
D: TRBD2; J: TRBJ2-7; size: .; V: TRBV28; CDR3: CASSYEIGTSGSHEQYF; DNA: TGTGCCAGCAGTTACGAAATTGGGACTAGCGGGAGCCACGAGCAGTACTTC
D: .; J: TRBJ2-3; size: .; V: TRBV24-1; CDR3: CATSDSSGPDTQYF; DNA: TGTGCCACCAGTGATTCGTCGGGGCCCGATACGCAGTATTTT